The present T cell receptor (beta chain) was sequenced within a study of blood T cell repertoires in COVID-19 (dated by TCRdb to the early 2020s). Background for the entire study: Samples from collaborators originated in the United States, Italy and Spain and spanned both the acute and convalescent phases of COVID-19. The material from the prospective study consisted of cDNA or gDNA derived from T cells, B-cell-depleted T cells, or PBMCs. Deeply sampled blood TCRbeta repertoires from subjects exposed to, actively infected with, or recovered from COVID-19 were included in the dataset. The repertoires were released in a freely available public database meant as a resource for research on the immune response to SARS-CoV-2. Samples came from the ongoing ImmuneRACE study (first 160 participants) plus 1,254 subjects from 6 global collaborators. Sample metadata almost always included a de-identified subject ID, COVID-19 status, age in years and sex. Where available, HLA class I and class II types were taken from metadata supplied by the sample provider and were not determined by assay-based typing. Study-wide conclusions, independent of this receptor: The quantity of clinical and demographic metadata differed by source and by participant and was supplied without curation.

The immunoSEQ Assay, a bias-controlled multiplex PCR, was used to amplify TCRbeta CDR3 regions from genomic DNA. Regarding the original processing steps: The number of nucleated cells in each sample was estimated from the amplification of reference gene primers within the assay. To quantify the absolute abundance of each unique TCRbeta CDR3 rearrangement, sequence reads were collapsed and filtered. For each sample, productive Simpson clonality was calculated as the square root of Simpson's diversity index over productive rearrangements. In its TCRdb copy, this immuneACCESS table keeps in-frame sequences only and misses some clones. Where compared with another copy, unresolved V genes explain less than half of these, and the others have no known cause. The V and J calls and clone size come from that table; D and trimming were worked out from the DNA. This sample comprises over 200,000 clones, approximately 80% of them detected only once. Clones ranked in the top ten supply 1.8% of the sample.

Taken from cysteine to phenylalanine, the CDR3 has 14 residues. The sequence is cut down to CDR3 DNA, 42 bases in frame from base 1. The V and J ends are trimmed by 0 bases and 6 bases, leaving 11 bases between them. Regarding this clone: The antigen it recognizes is unknown. Base qualities are not at hand, and no much larger clone is one base apart.

In the prospective study, participants were about 18 to 89 years old, resided in 24 geographic areas of the United States, and were enrolled through a virtual design. Cohort assignment in the prospective study relied on participant-reported clinical history from a screening survey and a study questionnaire. ImmuneRACE Cohort 3 recovered participants were defined by two consecutive negative NP/OP PCR tests, healthcare professional clearance, or symptom resolution. Each participant in the prospective study had whole blood, serum and a nasopharyngeal or oropharyngeal swab collected by mobile phlebotomists. Prospective study participants could optionally give additional blood draws and questionnaires over an approximately two-month period. Blood samples from the prospective study were shipped frozen or at room temperature prior to DNA extraction.

The source is a man between 60 and 75 years old who had recovered from COVID-19. The chain joins TRBV23-1 to TRBJ1-2, with the identity of the D gene unclear. TRBV23-1 is flagged as an ORF with uncertain function. Sequenced: PBMCs or T cells enriched from blood (not recorded which). CDR3 reads: CASSQSTGEDGYTF. The nucleotide sequence reads TGCGCCAGCAGTCAATCGACGGGAGAAGATGGCTACACCTTC.